This T cell receptor (beta chain) was captured by sequencing in a study of blood T cell repertoires in COVID-19. As handled by the study authors: For nucleated cells, counts were estimated from reference gene primer amplification. Profiled with immunoSEQ multiplex PCR; TCRdb holds only in-frame clones, not every one. From that table come the V and J calls and clone size; the DNA was used to work out D and trimming. The table lists 29,000 or so clones, roughly nine tenths of them singletons, with approximately 2.5% in the top ten. The germline V gene encodes CDR1 GTSNPN and CDR2 SVGIG (reference sequence). The CDR3 has 10 residues. The germline V and J ends were trimmed by 5 bases and 6 bases, with 4 bases remaining between them.

The chain couples TRBV30 to TRBJ1-4; D is ambiguous. The clonotype comes from a man aged 45-65 years with active COVID-19. Sequencing was done on a sample of peripheral blood. For the CDR3, the DNA is TGTGCCTGGGCAGATGAAAAACTGTTTTTT. Its protein product is CAWADEKLFF.